The source of this T cell receptor (beta chain) is a study of blood T cells in healthy people across ages. Broader study findings: Per-million-T-cell TCR beta diversity fell roughly linearly with age.

Note on this clonotype: Its antigen is currently unknown. The conserved final phenylalanine or tryptophan is absent from the CDR3, which likely points to a read error.

A second PCR of 7 to 11 cycles used a sample-barcoded 5' primer and a J-beta primer mix. One entry per CDR3 protein, called by TCRdb with MiXCR from the 5' RACE reads. Found here are some 800,000 distinct CDR3 sequences, about 25% of them singletons; the top ten hold more than 3%. This sample also belongs to another study, concerning T cells of mothers and their children. That source reports: Researchers report slightly higher, though non-significant, overlap in related mother-child pairs than in unrelated pairs.

Sequenced: blood. The sequence came from a boy between 10 and 17 years old in good health.

Here the CDR3 reads CASSSVGTSKSFEQYL. CDR3 bases: TGTGCCAGCAGCTCGGTCGGGACTAGTAAAAGCTTCGAGCAGTACCTC. This rearrangement joins TRBV7-2 to TRBJ2-7; 8 bases map to TRBD2. In germline, CDR1 is SGHTA, CDR2 FQGNSA. The V and J ends lost 4 bases and 6 bases, in that order; junction bases with no gene match: 14. The CDR3 contains 16 residues.